Shown below are 15 T cell receptor beta chains from a single sample sequenced in a study of control samples from healthy donors and cancer patients. Profiling relied on immunoSEQ multiplex PCR, and the TCRdb table lists in-frame clones only, not all of them. The profile shows over 150,000 clones, just over 90% of them singletons. The sample comprised blood. These receptors came from a man between 25 and 39 years old in good health.

The V call is TRBV7-2, the J call TRBJ1-3, with a tentative D call TRBD1 (6 bases). Per the germline V gene, CDR1 is SGHTA and CDR2 is FQGNSA. The CDR3 has 14 amino acids. Trimming took 5 bases from V and 3 from J, leaving 11 bases between them. The CDR3 region has the DNA TGTGCCAGCAGCCAAACAGGGCGTGGAAACACCATATATTTT. Its translation is CASSQTGRGNTIYF.

This rearrangement joins TRBV7-9 to TRBJ2-7; 10 bases match TRBD2. Trimming cost V 5 bases and J 4 bases; bases outside gene matches: 8. The germline V gene encodes CDR1 SEHNR and CDR2 FQNEAQ (reference sequence). The CDR3 is made up of 15 amino acids. CDR3 amino acids: CASSLGLAAPYEQYF. The CDR3 coding sequence is TGTGCCAGCAGCCTCGGACTAGCGGCGCCTTACGAGCAGTACTTC.

V usage is TRBV5-8 and J usage is TRBJ2-1; TRBD2 might be the D (5 bases). The CDR3 extends over 15 amino acids. CDR1 is SGHTS and CDR2 is YDEGEE in the germline V gene. Trimming took 7 bases from V and 4 from J, leaving 18 bases between them. CDR3 in DNA: TGTGCCAGCCGGAGGTCCGGGAATTCGTACAATGAGCAGTTCTTC. Amino acids: CASRRSGNSYNEQFF.

The chain couples TRBV27 to TRBJ2-1; D possibly corresponds to TRBD2 (5 bases). Trimming took 5 bases from V and 5 from J, leaving 16 bases between them. CDR3 length: 15 amino acids. The germline gives CDR1 MNHEY, CDR2 SMNVEV (reference sequence). This CDR3 is CASSVLAVGHNEQFF. The CDR3 DNA sequence: TGTGCCAGCAGTGTTCTAGCTGTGGGCCACAATGAGCAGTTCTTC.

V gene TRBV6-1 combines with J gene TRBJ1-6; D not certain. This CDR3 comprises 20 residues. Germline V gene lookup returns CDR1 MNHNS and CDR2 SASEGT. Trimming shortened V by 3 bases and J by 6 bases, and 27 bases separated the two germline ends. CDR3 residues: CASSDLPPRVGPRRNSPLHF. CDR3 sequence (DNA): TGTGCCAGCAGTGATCTACCTCCTAGAGTGGGTCCACGGCGTAATTCACCCCTCCACTTT.

V is TRBV5-4 and J is TRBJ1-2; 8 bases line up with TRBD1. The CDR3 runs to 15 residues. The trim removed 7 bases at V and 8 bases at J, leaving 16 bases unmatched. CDR1 is SGHNT, CDR2 YYREEE, per germline (reference sequence). The DNA for the CDR3 is TGTGCCAGCTACCGATGGGGAGTACAGGGGGGCGGCTACACCTTC. It translates to CASYRWGVQGGGYTF.

The CDR3 reads CASSLPTRDEQFF. The CDR3 DNA sequence: TGTGCCAGCAGCCTACCTACGCGGGATGAGCAGTTCTTC. The chain couples TRBV5-6 to TRBJ2-1; D might be TRBD2 (5 bases). The CDR3 totals 13 residues. Germline V gene lookup returns CDR1 SGHDT and CDR2 YYEEEE. V lost 4 bases, J lost 8 bases, and 13 bases lay in between.

The chain combines TRBV20-1 with TRBJ2-7, with D perhaps TRBD1 (6 bases). The V end was cut by 5 bases, the J end by 7 bases, with 12 bases between. CDR1 is DFQATT, CDR2 SNEGSKA, per germline (reference sequence). The CDR3 extends over 11 amino acids. CDR3 coding DNA: TGCAGTGCTGAGACAGGCTTAGAGCAGTACTTC. Translation: CSAETGLEQYF.

V usage is TRBV30 and J usage is TRBJ1-2, with D maybe TRBD1 (5 bases). CDR3 length equals 15 residues. CDR1 GTSNPN and CDR2 SVGIG come from the germline V gene (reference sequence). Trimming removed 3 bases from V and 2 bases from J, with 16 bases in between. CDR3 protein: CAWRATRGGNYGYTF. The CDR3 nucleotides read TGTGCCTGGAGGGCCACTCGGGGGGGAAACTATGGCTACACCTTC.

The chain employs TRBV6-2 or TRBV6-3 and TRBJ1-2, with D uncertain. Per the germline V gene, CDR1 is MNHEY and CDR2 is SVGEGT. The CDR3 loop spans 17 amino acids. The V end was cut by 6 bases, the J end by 7 bases, with 27 bases between. CDR3 nucleotides: TGTGCCAGCAGCTTAGCCGGGCCAGGTTCCCGTTCTCCTGGCTACACCTTC. This translates into CASSLAGPGSRSPGYTF.

This chain connects TRBV4-3 to TRBJ1-1; 9 bases fit TRBD1. Germline CDR1 LGHNA, CDR2 YSLEER. The CDR3 consists of 14 residues. The V segment lost 6 bases and the J segment 7 bases; nucleotides outside the gene matches: 9. The CDR3 spells CASSPDRGGGEAFF. In DNA form, the CDR3 reads TGCGCCAGCAGTCCAGACAGGGGGGGAGGTGAAGCTTTCTTT.

The gene calls are TRBV27 and TRBJ2-2; D gene uncertain. This CDR3 has 15 residues. Germline-derived CDR1 and CDR2 are MNHEY and SMNVEV (reference sequence). The V end lost 2 bases, the J end lost 0 bases, and 7 bases lay between the germline ends. CDR3 sequence (DNA): TGTGCCAGCAGTTTAGAGGAGCCGAACACCGGGGAGCTGTTTTTT. This translates into CASSLEEPNTGELFF.

The genes are TRBV28 and TRBJ1-3; perhaps TRBD1 as D (5 bases). CDR3 length: 15 residues. The V gene lost 7 bases and the J gene lost 2 bases, with 15 bases spanning the gap. Looked up from germline, CDR1 is MDHEN and CDR2 is SYDVKM. This CDR3 reads CASTLGGVAGNTIYF. The CDR3 region has the DNA TGTGCCAGCACCCTGGGGGGTGTTGCTGGAAACACCATATATTTT.

The chain carries TRBV15 and TRBJ1-1, with a possible D match to TRBD1 (6 bases). The CDR3 is 14 residues long. The germline V gene encodes CDR1 LNHNV and CDR2 YYDKDF (reference sequence). V lost 6 bases, J lost 0 bases, and 11 bases lay in between. The CDR3 coding sequence is TGTGCCACCAGTCCGGCAGGGGTGAACACTGAAGCTTTCTTT. This sequence encodes CATSPAGVNTEAFF.

Written as DNA, the CDR3 is TGCGCCAGCAGCCTACGGACCGGGGGCGGGAACGAGCAGTACTTC. It encodes CASSLRTGGGNEQYF. The chain links TRBV5-1 to TRBJ2-7, with D tentatively TRBD1 or TRBD2 (6 bases each). Trimming took 4 bases from V and 5 from J, leaving 19 bases between them. From germline, CDR1 is SGHRS and CDR2 YFSETQ. This CDR3 is built from 15 residues.